The present T cell receptor beta chain was sequenced within a study of blood T cell repertoires in COVID-19. Clones were read by immunoSEQ multiplex PCR, and TCRdb kept only the in-frame ones, dropping some. The sample includes hundreds of thousands of clones, around nine tenths seen only once; the top ten take roughly 1.4%. Germline values: CDR1 SGDLS, CDR2 YYNGEE. The CDR3 is 16 amino acids. The J segment lost 6 bases and the V segment lost 0 bases, leaving 11 bases of the junction unmatched. The clonotype comes from a man at least 80 years old with acute or convalescent COVID-19. Sequenced sample: peripheral blood. This chain connects TRBV9 to TRBJ2-7; 8 bases fit TRBD1. Here the CDR3 DNA reads TGTGCCAGCAGCGTAGGGGGCGGACAGGGCTACAGCGAGCAGTACTTC. Translation: CASSVGGGQGYSEQYF.